The 27 T cell receptor beta chains below were found in one sample sequenced in a study of cytomegalovirus exposure and HLA in healthy donors. Use of 60 Vbeta and 13 Jbeta primers characterized the PCR. The table came from immunoSEQ multiplex PCR; TCRdb's copy has only in-frame clones and leaves some out. This table lists fewer than 85,000 clones. Source material: PBMCs. These receptors all come from a man in his fifties in good health and CMV-seropositive.

The rearrangement links TRBV19 to TRBJ2-5; tentative D call: TRBD2 (6 bases). Germline-derived CDR1 and CDR2 are LNHDA and SQIVND (reference sequence). The CDR3 is 13 residues long. V lost 5 bases to trimming and J lost 2 bases, with 9 bases between them. In nucleotides, the CDR3 is TGTGCCAGTAGTGCCGGGGGTCAAGAGACCCAGTACTTC. Protein: CASSAGGQETQYF.

This chain connects TRBV6-4 to TRBJ1-1; D gene unclear. Germline V gene lookup returns CDR1 MRHNA and CDR2 SNTAGT. V was trimmed by 5 bases and J by 4 bases, leaving 20 bases between them. There are 16 residues in the CDR3. CDR3 sequence reads: CASSPDGRQRGTEAFF. The DNA of the CDR3 is TGTGCCAGCAGTCCCGATGGGAGGCAGCGGGGCACTGAAGCTTTCTTT.

The chain joins TRBV7-3 to TRBJ2-2; weak D call: TRBD1 (6 bases). V lost 5 bases, J lost 2 bases, and 15 bases lay in between. The CDR3 covers 16 residues. Germline values: CDR1 SGHTA, CDR2 FQGTGA. The CDR3: CASSLTGIVNTGELFF. The CDR3 region has the DNA TGTGCCAGCAGCCTTACAGGGATAGTAAACACCGGGGAGCTGTTTTTT. Based on the CDR3 plus reference TRBV7-3 and TRBJ2-2, the full variable domain is GAGVSQTPSNKVTEKGKYVELRCDPISGHTALYWYRQSLGQGPEFLIYFQGTGAADDSGLPNDRFFAVRPEGSVSTLKIQRTERGDSAVYLCASSLTGIVNTGELFFGEGSRLTVL.

The chain couples TRBV2 to TRBJ1-1, with a tentative D call TRBD1 (5 bases). CDR1 and CDR2 (germline): SNHLY, FYNNEI. CDR3 size: 13 residues. Deletions cut 6 bases from V and 4 bases from J, with 12 bases between. The DNA for the CDR3 is TGTGCCAGCAGCCAGGGTCCGGGCACTGAAGCTTTCTTT. This gives the protein CASSQGPGTEAFF.

The rearrangement uses TRBV9 and TRBJ2-5; 10 bases line up with TRBD1. The germline gives CDR1 SGDLS, CDR2 YYNGEE. V lost 0 bases to trimming and J lost 4 bases; unmatched junction nucleotides: 6. The CDR3 length is 16 residues. CDR3 amino acids: CASSVGPRTGGETQYF. CDR3 DNA sequence: TGTGCCAGCAGCGTAGGGCCTAGGACAGGGGGAGAGACCCAGTACTTC.

The V gene is TRBV10-1, the J gene TRBJ1-1; D unclear. The CDR3 has 13 amino acids. Trimming pared 4 bases from V and 3 bases from J, leaving 9 bases between. Germline V gene data show CDR1 as WNHNN and CDR2 as SYGVQD (reference sequence). The CDR3, as DNA: TGCGCCAGCAGTGTGGAGTGGGACACTGAAGCTTTCTTT. Translating it yields CASSVEWDTEAFF.

The V call is TRBV19, the J call TRBJ1-3; no definite D call. This CDR3 has 17 amino acids. Germline loops: CDR1 LNHDA, CDR2 SQIVND (reference sequence). Trimming shortened V by 4 bases and J by 4 bases, and 20 bases separated the two germline ends. The CDR3 region is CASSKRGRESSGNTIYF. DNA of the CDR3: TGTGCCAGTAGTAAAAGAGGCAGAGAGTCTTCCGGAAACACCATATATTTT.

V and J are TRBV6-5 and TRBJ1-1; weak D call: TRBD1 (6 bases). Looked up from germline, CDR1 is MNHEY and CDR2 is SVGAGI. CDR3 length: 13 amino acids. V shed 6 bases and J shed 5 bases, with 13 bases lying between them. The CDR3 region is CASRQGSWTEAFF. CDR3 nucleotides: TGTGCCAGCAGGCAGGGGTCATGGACTGAAGCTTTCTTT.

The chain uses TRBV19 and TRBJ2-5, with 8 bases lining up with TRBD1. The CDR3 runs 16 residues. Trimming at V came to 4 bases and at J to 5 bases, leaving 12 bases not matched to a gene. Germline V lookup: CDR1 LNHDA, CDR2 SQIVND (reference sequence). Written as DNA, the CDR3 is TGTGCCAGTAGTACCTACACAGGGGGAATCGTGGAGACCCAGTACTTC. As protein: CASSTYTGGIVETQYF.

The V and J genes are TRBV6-6 and TRBJ2-7, with TRBD1 identical over 10 bases. This CDR3 is built from 13 residues. Trimming took 7 bases from V and 5 from J; bases not matched to a gene: 5. The germline gives CDR1 MNHNY, CDR2 SVGAGI (reference sequence). The CDR3 coding sequence is TGTGCCAGCACCGGACAGGGGGGGAACGAGCAGTACTTC. As protein: CASTGQGGNEQYF.

The chain joins TRBV4-1 to TRBJ2-7; 7 bases fit TRBD1. J was trimmed by 2 bases and V by 0 bases; bases with no gene match: 4. The CDR3 has 15 residues. The germline V gene encodes CDR1 MGHRA and CDR2 YSYEKL. DNA of the CDR3: TGCGCCAGCAGCCAAGATTTAGGACAGGCCTACGAGCAGTACGTC. Its translation: CASSQDLGQAYEQYV.

This chain links TRBV28 with TRBJ2-1; 12 nucleotides agree with TRBD2. The germline gives CDR1 MDHEN, CDR2 SYDVKM. V shed 3 bases and J 6 bases; nucleotides not matched to a gene: 6. The CDR3 contains 16 residues. The DNA for the CDR3 is TGTGCCAGCAGTTTGAGCCCTAGCGGGAGGGTCAATGAGCAGTTCTTC. Its translation: CASSLSPSGRVNEQFF.

V usage is TRBV7-2 and J usage is TRBJ2-2; no definite D call. There are 14 residues in the CDR3. Deletions cut 1 base from V and 1 base from J, with 4 bases between. From germline, CDR1 is SGHTA and CDR2 FQGNSA. The CDR3 spells CASSLDGNTGELFF. The DNA for the CDR3 is TGTGCCAGCAGCTTAGACGGGAACACCGGGGAGCTGTTTTTT.

This chain joins TRBV7-8 and TRBJ2-6; 8 bases fit TRBD1. Trimming took 5 bases from V and 0 from J; bases not matched to a gene: 9. Germline values: CDR1 SGHVS, CDR2 FQNEAQ. There are 18 residues in the CDR3. The CDR3 loop reads CASSKQGEPVSGANVLTF. CDR3 nucleotides: TGTGCCAGCAGCAAACAGGGGGAGCCCGTCTCTGGGGCCAACGTCCTGACTTTC.

This chain uses TRBV19 with TRBJ2-4, with 7 bases that match TRBD2. From germline, CDR1 is LNHDA and CDR2 SQIVND (reference sequence). The CDR3 covers 17 residues. V dropped 6 bases and J dropped 1; count of bases not matched to a gene: 12. CDR3 in DNA: TGTGCCAGTAGGACCACCGCGGGGGTACTGGCCAAAAACATTCAGTACTTC. Translating it yields CASRTTAGVLAKNIQYF.

The gene calls are TRBV5-4 and TRBJ2-3; unclear D gene. V lost 5 bases and J 0 bases, leaving 7 bases between the germline ends. Germline V gene lookup returns CDR1 SGHNT and CDR2 YYREEE (reference sequence). The CDR3 covers 13 residues. The CDR3 loop reads CASSSSSTDTQYF. CDR3 DNA: TGTGCCAGCAGTTCCTCTAGCACAGATACGCAGTATTTT.

The chain joins TRBV6-5 to TRBJ1-1; 8 bases match TRBD1. CDR3 size: 16 residues. Looked up from germline, CDR1 is MNHEY and CDR2 is SVGAGI. V was clipped by 2 bases and J by 6 bases; unmatched bases: 11. CDR3 nucleotides: TGTGCCAGCAGTTACGAAGGGACAGGAGTGATAGCTGAAGCTTTCTTT. Translation gives CASSYEGTGVIAEAFF.

The CDR3 DNA reads as TGTGCCAGCAGTGACGCGACTAGCGCCGACAATGAGCAGTTCTTC. Encoded protein: CASSDATSADNEQFF. The V call is TRBV25-1, the J call TRBJ2-1, with 8 bases aligning to TRBD2. The V segment lost 3 bases and the J segment 5 bases; nucleotides outside the gene matches: 6. Germline V gene data show CDR1 as MGHDK and CDR2 as SYGVNS. There are 15 residues in the CDR3.

The chain carries TRBV5-1 and TRBJ1-1, with 9 bases lining up with TRBD1. CDR1 is SGHRS, CDR2 YFSETQ, per germline. Trimming at V came to 4 bases and at J to 3 bases, leaving 4 bases not matched to a gene. The CDR3 totals 14 residues. CDR3 DNA sequence: TGCGCCAGCAGCGCCGGGACAGGGTACACTGAAGCTTTCTTT. It encodes CASSAGTGYTEAFF.

CDR3 loop: CASSPRSGTGGIGYTF. As DNA, the CDR3 is TGCGCCAGCAGCCCTCGGTCGGGGACAGGGGGAATTGGCTACACCTTC. This rearrangement joins TRBV5-1 to TRBJ1-2; 11 bases fit TRBD1. Germline assignment: CDR1 SGHRS and CDR2 YFSETQ. With 4 bases clipped from V and 7 bases from J, the junction kept 12 bases outside the gene matches. The CDR3 consists of 16 residues.

The V gene is TRBV7-9, the J gene TRBJ1-5, with D hard to call. CDR3 length: 15 amino acids. Per the germline V gene, CDR1 is SEHNR and CDR2 is FQNEAQ (reference sequence). The V and J ends lost 1 base and 0 bases respectively, with 7 bases between them. This CDR3 is CASSLGGNSNQPQHF. For the CDR3, the DNA is TGTGCCAGCAGCTTAGGAGGGAATAGCAATCAGCCCCAGCATTTT.

The chain carries TRBV25-1 and TRBJ1-3; 8 nucleotides align to TRBD1. J lost 2 bases, V lost 5 bases, and 5 bases had no gene match. The CDR3 has 15 residues. CDR1 and CDR2 from the germline V gene are MGHDK and SYGVNS. Here the CDR3 reads CASSLTGGPGNTIYF. The CDR3, as DNA: TGTGCCAGCAGTCTCACAGGGGGTCCTGGAAACACCATATATTTT.

The chain has TRBV28 and TRBJ1-5; D unclear. The V end lost 7 bases, the J end lost 5 bases, and 9 bases lay between the germline ends. This CDR3 is 12 amino acids long. Germline lookup yields CDR1 MDHEN and CDR2 SYDVKM. The CDR3 loop reads CASNSLDQPQHF. The CDR3 DNA reads TGTGCCAGCAACAGTTTGGATCAGCCCCAGCATTTT.

CDR3 coding DNA: TGCACCAGCAGCCAAGATGGAACAGGGGTCGCAGATACGCAGTATTTT. Amino acids: CTSSQDGTGVADTQYF. This chain connects TRBV1 to TRBJ2-3; the DNA was not compared with TRBD1, the D call given in the table. TRBV1 is classified as a pseudogene. There are 16 residues in the CDR3.

In DNA, the CDR3 is TGTGCCATCACCCGCGGACTTGGAGCTGGAAACACCATATATTTT. This codes for CAITRGLGAGNTIYF. This chain connects TRBV10-3 to TRBJ1-3; D is unresolved. Germline V gene sequence: CDR1 ENHRY, CDR2 SYGVKD. CDR3 size: 15 residues. The ends were cut back, 7 bases at V and 2 bases at J, with 15 bases in the middle.

The V call is TRBV30, the J call TRBJ2-3; 9 bases are shared with TRBD2. CDR3 length equals 16 residues. Germline CDR1 is GTSNPN and CDR2 is SVGIG (reference sequence). V lost 0 bases to trimming and J lost 2 bases; unmatched junction nucleotides: 6. CDR3 residues: CAWSVGSGGITDTQYF. The CDR3 nucleotides are TGTGCCTGGAGTGTAGGGAGCGGGGGGATCACAGATACGCAGTATTTT.

The V call is TRBV19, the J call TRBJ2-2; D ambiguous. CDR1 and CDR2 (germline): LNHDA, SQIVND (reference sequence). The CDR3 spans 15 residues. V was cut by 1 base and J by 0 bases, with 6 bases left in between. The CDR3: CASSIAVTNTGELFF. The CDR3 DNA is TGTGCCAGTAGTATAGCGGTTACGAACACCGGGGAGCTGTTTTTT. The full variable domain, rest sourced from reference TRBV19 and TRBJ2-2, is DGGITQSPKYLFRKEGQNVTLSCEQNLNHDAMYWYRQDPGQGLRLIYYSQIVNDFQKGDIAEGYSVSREKKESFPLTVTSAQKNPTAFYLCASSIAVTNTGELFFGEGSRLTVL.